One sample yielded the 5 T cell receptor beta chains listed below, sequenced in a study of regulatory T cells in long-lasting Graves disease (dated by TCRdb to the early 2020s). The library was produced with multiplex PCR. Sequencing took place on an Illumina HiSeq 4000. CDR3 regions were amplified by Arm-PCR with iRepertoire HTBI primers to construct TCR beta libraries. TCRdb reanalyzed the raw reads on its own, using fastp at Q25 for trimming and MiXCR for clone calling, and kept in-frame beta chains. One record per CDR3 amino acid sequence lists the most common genes and DNA. The sample records some 340,000 distinct CDR3 sequences, about 11% of which are singletons. The top ten hold about 19% of the sample. In the paper's terms, the time point label means: newly diagnosed GD, antithyroid drugs for less than 3 months. For both TCR sequencing and RNA sequencing, RNA was extracted from PBMCs using TRIzol.

A further study also used this sample, focusing on T cells in Graves' hyperthyroidism and ophthalmopathy.

The specimen comprised peripheral blood mononuclear cells (PBMCs), sampled at new diagnosis, from a patient treated with antithyroid drugs. The receptors originated from a young woman with Graves disease. Donor details come from another sample of the same person, matched by shared clones.

DNA of the CDR3: TGTGCCACCAGCCCAGGGGACAGCCATCAGCCCCAGCATTTT. Translation: CATSPGDSHQPQHF. V gene TRBV15 combines with J gene TRBJ1-5; 7 bases agree with TRBD1. The CDR3 loop spans 14 amino acids. V trimming: 5 bases; J trimming: 5 bases; junction bases outside the gene matches: 6. Per germline, CDR1 LNHNV and CDR2 YYDKDF (reference sequence).

The gene calls are TRBV27 and TRBJ2-7; 7 nucleotides line up with TRBD2. The CDR3 sequence is 15 residues long. V dropped 4 bases and J dropped 2; count of bases not matched to a gene: 8. Germline lookup yields CDR1 MNHEY and CDR2 SMNVEV (reference sequence). The CDR3 protein is CASSSAGASTYEQYF. The DNA of the CDR3 is TGTGCCAGCAGTTCTGCGGGAGCTTCCACCTACGAGCAGTACTTC.

Remarks on this clonotype: The junction departs from the called germline gene at one end, perhaps through a read error. V usage is TRBV11-2 and J usage is TRBJ1-1, with D unclear. The length of the CDR3 is 15 residues. Per the germline V gene, CDR1 is SGHAT and CDR2 is FQNNGV. CDR3 bases: TGTGCCAGCAGCTTAGTAAGAGGGTTCAACACTGAGGCTTTCTTT. Its protein is CASSLVRGFNTEAFF.

This clonotype was seen a few times. The chain is built from TRBV19 and TRBJ2-2, with D perhaps matching TRBD2 (7 bases). Germline values: CDR1 LNHDA, CDR2 SQIVND (reference sequence). The CDR3 length is 16 residues. V lost 4 bases and J lost 5, with 17 bases in between. Written as DNA, the CDR3 is TGTGCCAGTAGTAGGGAGGGGGTATTGAAAACCGGGGAGCTGTTTTTT. It encodes CASSREGVLKTGELFF. The full variable domain, its missing parts supplied by reference TRBV19 and TRBJ2-2, is DGGITQSPKYLFRKEGQNVTLSCEQNLNHDAMYWYRQDPGQGLRLIYYSQIVNDFQKGDIAEGYSVSREKKESFPLTVTSAQKNPTAFYLCASSREGVLKTGELFFGEGSRLTVL.

J is TRBJ2-2 and V is TRBV29-1; maybe TRBD2 (5 bases). Looked up from germline, CDR1 is SQVTM and CDR2 is ANQGSEA. This CDR3 region has 16 residues. Trimming stripped 4 bases from V and 7 bases from J, with 22 bases between. In DNA form, the CDR3 reads TGCAGCGTTGTAGGGTTGGCGGGTGGAGGAGGCGGGGAGCTGTTTTTT. The encoded protein is CSVVGLAGGGGGELFF.